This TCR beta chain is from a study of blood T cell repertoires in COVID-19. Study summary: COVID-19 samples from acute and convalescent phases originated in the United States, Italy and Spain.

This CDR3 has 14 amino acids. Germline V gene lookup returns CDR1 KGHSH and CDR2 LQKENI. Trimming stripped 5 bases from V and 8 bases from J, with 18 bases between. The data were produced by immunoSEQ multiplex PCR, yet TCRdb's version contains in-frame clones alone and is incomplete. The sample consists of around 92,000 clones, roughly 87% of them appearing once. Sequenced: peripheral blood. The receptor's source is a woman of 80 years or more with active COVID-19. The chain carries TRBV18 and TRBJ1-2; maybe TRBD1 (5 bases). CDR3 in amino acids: CASSSETGEAGYTF. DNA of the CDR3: TGTGCCAGCTCATCGGAGACGGGGGAAGCGGGCTACACCTTC.